Shown below are 3 T cell receptor beta chains from a single sample sequenced in a study of blood T cells in healthy people across ages. A second about 7 to 12 cycle PCR used barcoded and J-beta primers. Via MiXCR, TCRdb re-called the 5' RACE reads, giving one row per CDR3 protein. The sample has approximately 830,000 distinct CDR3 sequences, 62% seen once. The sequencing input was blood. The receptors come from a man aged 25 to 40 in good health.

The genes are TRBV4-1 and TRBJ1-2; 11 bases are a match to TRBD1. CDR1 is MGHRA, CDR2 YSYEKL, per germline. This CDR3 region has 14 residues. Trimming at V came to 3 bases and at J to 9 bases, leaving 6 bases not matched to a gene. The CDR3: CASSQGQGDARYTF. In DNA, the CDR3 is TGCGCCAGCAGCCAGGGACAGGGGGACGCGCGCTACACCTTC.

The V gene is TRBV2, the J gene TRBJ1-5; tentatively, D is TRBD1 (5 bases). Germline CDR1 and CDR2: SNHLY and FYNNEI. CDR3 length equals 15 residues. The V gene lost 0 bases and the J gene lost 3 bases, with 9 bases spanning the gap. CDR3 coding DNA: TGTGCCAGCAGTGAAGCTTACAGGAACAATCAGCCCCAGCATTTT. Amino acids: CASSEAYRNNQPQHF.

This rearrangement joins TRBV7-2 to TRBJ2-4; the D gene is possibly TRBD2 (6 bases). Trimming pared 1 base from V and 15 bases from J, leaving 16 bases between. This CDR3 has 13 amino acids. In germline, CDR1 is SGHTA, CDR2 FQGNSA. The CDR3 DNA follows: TGTGCCAGCAGCTTAGGGCCGGCGAGGGAGGCGTACTTC. Encoded protein: CASSLGPAREAYF. Complete variable domain (other parts from reference TRBV7-2 and TRBJ2-4): GAGVSQSPSNKVTEKGKDVELRCDPISGHTALYWYRQSLGQGLEFLIYFQGNSAPDKSGLPSDRFSAERTGGSVSTLTIQRTQQEDSAVYLCASSLGPAREAYFGAGTRLSVL.